These 20 T cell receptor beta chains were sequenced from one sample in a study of shared clonotypes between healthy human individuals. Generated by immunoSEQ multiplex PCR, the TCRdb table keeps only in-frame clones and is missing some. The table shows 2 million or so clones, with 85% to 95% occurring only once. Sequenced input: naive CD4+ T cells sorted from blood. The subset here: CD45RA+ positively selected. These receptors were taken from a man younger than 35 in good health.

The J gene is TRBJ2-4, the V gene TRBV7-2; 10 bases align to TRBD2. V lost 1 base to trimming and J lost 9 bases; unmatched junction nucleotides: 12. CDR1 is SGHTA and CDR2 is FQGNSA in the germline V gene. This CDR3 is 17 amino acids long. The CDR3 DNA reads as TGTGCCAGCAGCTTAGAAGCGGGGGGGTTATTAGGGCGCATTCAGTACTTC. Amino acids: CASSLEAGGLLGRIQYF. Variable domain in full (rest from reference TRBV7-2 and TRBJ2-4): GAGVSQSPSNKVTEKGKDVELRCDPISGHTALYWYRQSLGQGLEFLIYFQGNSAPDKSGLPSDRFSAERTGGSVSTLTIQRTQQEDSAVYLCASSLEAGGLLGRIQYFGAGTRLSVL.

The CDR3 here is CASSPKGSITDTQYF. The CDR3 DNA sequence: TGTGCCAGCTCACCGAAGGGGAGCATCACAGATACGCAGTATTTT. The chain recombines TRBV18 with TRBJ2-3, with D perhaps TRBD1 or TRBD2 (5 bases each). CDR3 length: 15 amino acids. V dropped 3 bases and J dropped 2 bases, with 12 bases sitting between them. The germline gives CDR1 KGHSH, CDR2 LQKENI.

This chain connects TRBV5-1 to TRBJ2-7; TRBD1 agrees at 11 bases. Germline lookup yields CDR1 SGHRS and CDR2 YFSETQ. After removal of 6 bases from V and 2 bases from J, the junction contained 4 bases not matched to a gene. This CDR3 has 14 amino acids. The CDR3 DNA is TGCGCCAGCATGCGGACAGGGGGCACCTACGAGCAGTACTTC. It codes for CASMRTGGTYEQYF. The full variable domain, in which reference TRBV5-1 and TRBJ2-7 provide the parts outside the CDR3, is KAGVTQTPRYLIKTRGQQVTLSCSPISGHRSVSWYQQTPGQGLQFLFEYFSETQRNKGNFPGRFSGRQFSNSRSEMNVSTLELGDSALYLCASMRTGGTYEQYFGPGTRLTVT.

For this clone: Other nucleotide sequences in the sample specify the same CDR3. This chain joins TRBV7-9 and TRBJ2-5; no definite D call. CDR1 is SEHNR, CDR2 FQNEAQ, per germline (reference sequence). V was cut by 1 base and J by 1 base, with 7 bases left in between. CDR3 length: 14 residues. The CDR3 bases are TGTGCCAGCAGCTTAGAGGTAGCCCAAGAGACCCAGTACTTC. Translation gives CASSLEVAQETQYF.

The chain joins TRBV10-3 to TRBJ1-1; D is unresolved. Looked up from germline, CDR1 is ENHRY and CDR2 is SYGVKD. The CDR3 length is 15 residues. V gave up 0 bases and J gave up 0 bases, with 8 bases separating them. CDR3 bases: TGTGCCATCAGTGAGTCCGAGCAGATGAACACTGAAGCTTTCTTT. Encoded protein: CAISESEQMNTEAFF.

Comments on this clone: Other DNA variants within this sample encode the same CDR3. The chain couples TRBV9 to TRBJ2-7; D is undetermined. This CDR3 has 13 residues. The V gene lost 0 bases and the J gene lost 1 base, with 5 bases spanning the gap. In germline, CDR1 is SGDLS, CDR2 YYNGEE. The CDR3 sequence is CASSVAGSYEQYF. The CDR3 nucleotides read TGTGCCAGCAGCGTAGCCGGGTCCTACGAGCAGTACTTC.

V gene TRBV4-1 combines with J gene TRBJ1-1; D perhaps matches TRBD1 (5 bases). Per the germline V gene, CDR1 is MGHRA and CDR2 is YSYEKL. The CDR3 runs to 15 residues. The V gene lost 0 bases and the J gene lost 5 bases, with 13 bases spanning the gap. Here the CDR3 reads CASSQDGGAATEAFF. CDR3 nucleotide sequence: TGCGCCAGCAGCCAAGATGGAGGGGCTGCTACTGAAGCTTTCTTT.

Written as DNA, the CDR3 is TGCGCCAGCAGCCAAGATACGATAACAGGGGATTGGGATACGCAGTATTTT. This codes for CASSQDTITGDWDTQYF. The chain has TRBV4-1 and TRBJ2-3, with 7 bases aligning to TRBD1. J gave up 6 bases and V 0 bases, and 12 bases lay outside the gene matches. This CDR3 contains 17 residues. The germline V gene has CDR1 MGHRA and CDR2 YSYEKL.

This rearrangement joins TRBV14 to TRBJ1-2; D remains ambiguous. CDR1 and CDR2 from the germline V gene are SGHDN and FVKESK. Deletions cut 1 base from V and 4 bases from J, with 13 bases between. The CDR3 is 15 amino acids. The CDR3 loop reads CASSQGIRVSYGYTF. The CDR3 bases are TGTGCCAGCAGCCAAGGAATTCGGGTTAGCTATGGCTACACCTTC.

In this sample, this clone turned up once. The chain uses TRBV5-1 and TRBJ2-4; D uncertain. This CDR3 is built from 14 residues. Germline CDR1 reads SGHRS; CDR2 reads YFSETQ. The V end lost 4 bases, the J end lost 0 bases, and 8 bases lay between the germline ends. CDR3 residues: CASSPTVAKNIQYF. In DNA, the CDR3 is TGCGCCAGCAGCCCGACGGTAGCCAAAAACATTCAGTACTTC.

CDR3 DNA: TGTGCTAGTGGTTTGGTAGGTCTCCCCGGGCTGTTCTTC. The encoded protein is CASGLVGLPGLFF. The chain combines TRBV12-5 with TRBJ2-1, with unresolved D. Germline V lookup: CDR1 LGHNT, CDR2 FRNRAP. Trimming took off 0 bases at V and 15 bases at J, with 15 bases between the two ends. The CDR3 spans 13 residues. Combining the CDR3 with reference TRBV12-5 and TRBJ2-1 gives the whole variable domain DARVTQTPRHKVTEMGQEVTMRCQPILGHNTVFWYRQTMMQGLELLAYFRNRAPLDDSGMPKDRFSAEMPDATLATLKIQPSEPRDSAVYFCASGLVGLPGLFFGPGTRLTVL.

This clone was recorded once. The chain employs TRBV7-9 and TRBJ1-2; TRBD1 matches 8 bases. The V segment lost 5 bases and the J segment 7 bases; nucleotides outside the gene matches: 6. The CDR3 has 13 residues. CDR1 and CDR2 from the germline V gene are SEHNR and FQNEAQ (reference sequence). The CDR3 DNA follows: TGTGCCAGCAGCATCGGACAGGGCTCTGGCTACACCTTC. Protein product: CASSIGQGSGYTF.

The CDR3 DNA sequence: TGTGCCAGCAGCGAAACAGGGGTGAATCAGCCCCAGCATTTT. Protein sequence: CASSETGVNQPQHF. The J gene is TRBJ1-5, the V gene TRBV5-5, with 7 bases identical to TRBD1. Germline CDR1 reads SGHKS; CDR2 reads YYEKEE (reference sequence). J gave up 4 bases and V 4 bases, and 5 bases lay outside the gene matches. The CDR3 loop spans 14 amino acids.

The chain carries TRBV7-2 and TRBJ2-3, with 7 bases lining up with TRBD2. CDR1 is SGHTA, CDR2 FQGNSA, per germline. The CDR3 is 17 amino acids. V lost 5 bases to trimming and J lost 6 bases; unmatched junction nucleotides: 17. This CDR3 reads CASSQQRGAGVSDTQYF. CDR3 sequence (DNA): TGTGCCAGCAGCCAACAACGAGGGGCGGGAGTGTCGGATACGCAGTATTTT.

This chain links TRBV7-2 with TRBJ2-5; 7 bases are shared with TRBD2. This CDR3 has 15 amino acids. CDR1 is SGHTA, CDR2 FQGNSA, per germline. J lost 5 bases, V lost 3 bases, and 9 bases had no gene match. The CDR3 sequence is CASSFRASGEETQYF. CDR3 DNA: TGTGCCAGCAGCTTTAGGGCTAGCGGTGAGGAGACCCAGTACTTC.

The gene calls are TRBV5-1 and TRBJ1-1, with TRBD1 matching over 8 bases. J gave up 4 bases and V 4 bases, and 9 bases lay outside the gene matches. The CDR3 length is 15 residues. CDR1 is SGHRS, CDR2 YFSETQ, per germline. The CDR3 region is CASSPRAGQGTEAFF. For the CDR3, the DNA is TGCGCCAGCAGCCCCCGGGCTGGACAGGGCACTGAAGCTTTCTTT. Filled out from reference TRBV5-1 and TRBJ1-1, the complete variable domain reads KAGVTQTPRYLIKTRGQQVTLSCSPISGHRSVSWYQQTPGQGLQFLFEYFSETQRNKGNFPGRFSGRQFSNSRSEMNVSTLELGDSALYLCASSPRAGQGTEAFFGQGTRLTVV.

This CDR3 reads CAWSRNSGLATTQYF. Written as DNA, the CDR3 is TGTGCCTGGAGTAGAAATTCGGGACTAGCGACGACCCAGTACTTC. The rearrangement links TRBV30 to TRBJ2-5; 10 nucleotides agree with TRBD2. Germline assignment: CDR1 GTSNPN and CDR2 SVGIG (reference sequence). CDR3 length: 15 amino acids. The V gene end was trimmed by 2 bases and the J gene end by 7 bases; junction bases not matched to a gene: 10.

The chain links TRBV9 to TRBJ2-1; TRBD2 matches at 7 bases. This CDR3 contains 17 residues. Trimming removed 7 bases from V and 4 bases from J; junction bases left unmatched: 17. In germline, CDR1 is SGDLS, CDR2 YYNGEE. The CDR3: CASGPREGLTGYNEQFF. The DNA for the CDR3 is TGTGCCAGCGGCCCCAGGGAGGGATTGACGGGTTACAATGAGCAGTTCTTC.

The CDR3 sequence: CASSLSTTRETQYF. The CDR3 DNA sequence: TGCGCCAGCAGCTTGAGCACAACCCGGGAGACCCAGTACTTC. The J gene is TRBJ2-5, the V gene TRBV5-1; D gene unclear. Germline V gene lookup returns CDR1 SGHRS and CDR2 YFSETQ. Trimming pared 1 base from V and 5 bases from J, leaving 12 bases between. The CDR3 is 14 residues long.

The rearrangement uses TRBV4-2 and TRBJ2-6, with a possible D match to TRBD2 (7 bases). V was clipped by 3 bases and J by 2 bases, with 11 bases between them. CDR1 is LGHNA and CDR2 is YNFKEQ in the germline V gene. CDR3 length: 16 amino acids. The CDR3 nucleotides are TGTGCCAGCAGCCATTTAGGGGGGGCTGGGGCCAACGTCCTGACTTTC. Protein sequence: CASSHLGGAGANVLTF.